A selection of T cell receptor beta chains follows, all from one sample in a study of shared clonotypes between healthy human individuals. TCRdb's copy holds only in-frame clones and misses some; the assay was immunoSEQ multiplex PCR. The sample has more than 1,200,000 clones, 98% seen once. The sequenced material came from naive CD4+ T cells sorted from blood. These receptor sequences come from a man younger than 40 in good health. CDR3s include the opening cysteine and the closing phenylalanine or tryptophan. A D gene is named only where the DNA matches it firmly. Only part of the rows carry a size: once, few, many, or a class if the clone is expanded.

>NA|TRBJ1-1|15|TRBV19|NA
TGTGCCAGTAGTATAGACCGGGGGCGAGACACTGAAGCTTTCTTT
CASSIDRGRDTEAFF
>NA|TRBJ1-1|13|TRBV29-1|NA
TGCAGCGTTGATAGGATACTTAACACTGAAGCTTTCTTT
CSVDRILNTEAFF
>NA|TRBJ1-1|16|TRBV9|NA
TGTGCCAGCAGCGTAGCCCCCACCGTTGGATACACTGAAGCTTTCTTT
CASSVAPTVGYTEAFF
>TRBD2|TRBJ2-5|16|TRBV5-4|NA
TGTGCCAGCAGCTGGAGTAAGGCTAGCGGACAAGAGACCCAGTACTTC
CASSWSKASGQETQYF
>TRBD1|TRBJ2-1|15|TRBV11-2|NA
TGTGCCAGCAGCTCTGTGACAGGGGGCACTGATGAGCAGTTCTTC
CASSSVTGGTDEQFF
>NA|TRBJ1-4|15|TRBV28|NA
TGTGCCAGCATCCAGGGGTCGGCGGGTAATGAAAAACTGTTTTTT
CASIQGSAGNEKLFF
>NA|TRBJ2-1|16|TRBV5-6|NA
TGTGCCAGCAGCTTGGGGGTGGGGAGGTTCTTAGATGAGCAGTTCTTC
CASSLGVGRFLDEQFF
>TRBD2|TRBJ2-5|14|TRBV29-1|NA
TGCAGCGTTAATCTAGCGGGAGAGGGGAAGACCCAGTACTTC
CSVNLAGEGKTQYF
>NA|TRBJ2-5|13|TRBV29-1|NA
TGCAGCGTCGCTACAGGGATACAAGAGACCCAGTACTTC
CSVATGIQETQYF
>TRBD1|TRBJ2-5|13|TRBV13|NA
TGTGCCAGCAGCGGGACAGGGGTACGGACCCAGTACTTC
CASSGTGVRTQYF
>TRBD1|TRBJ1-3|21|TRBV28|NA
TGTGCCAGCAGTTTATGGGCGCCGGGACAGGGAGTTGGTGCGGCTGGAAACACCATATATTTT
CASSLWAPGQGVGAAGNTIYF
>NA|TRBJ2-3|11|TRBV29-1|once
TGCAGCGTTGCCAGCACAGATACGCAGTATTTT
CSVASTDTQYF
>TRBD2|TRBJ2-1|15|TRBV25-1|NA
TGTGCCAGCAGTGAGGGACTAGCCTCCTACAATGAGCAGTTCTTC
CASSEGLASYNEQFF
>TRBD1|TRBJ1-1|14|TRBV7-2|NA
TGTGCCAGCAGCTTCGGGACAGCCGTAAAGGTAGCTTTCTTT
CASSFGTAVKVAFF
>TRBD1|TRBJ1-4|18|TRBV5-1|NA
TGCGCCAGCAGCTTGGGACAGGGGGCGTTTTTGGGTAATGAAAAACTGTTTTTT
CASSLGQGAFLGNEKLFF
>NA|TRBJ2-1|15|TRBV15|NA
TGTGCCACCAGCAGAGATCGGGGCTCCTACAATGAGCAGTTCTTC
CATSRDRGSYNEQFF
>NA|TRBJ2-7|15|TRBV28|NA
TGTGCCAGCAGTTTTCCCGGGGTTCAAGTGTTCGAGCAGTACTTC
CASSFPGVQVFEQYF
>NA|TRBJ2-7|14|TRBV5-5|once
TGTGCCAGCAGCTTGGTGGGGCAGACCTACGAGCAGTACTTC
CASSLVGQTYEQYF
>NA|TRBJ1-1|14|TRBV9|NA
TGTGCCAGCAGCGAAACAGGGAGTCGGACTGAAGCTTTCTTT
CASSETGSRTEAFF
>TRBD2|TRBJ2-3|15|TRBV18|NA
TGTGCCAGCTCACCGGGCGGGAGAAACACAGATACGCAGTATTTT
CASSPGGRNTDTQYF
>NA|TRBJ2-1|14|TRBV2|NA
TGTGCCAGCAGTGAATTGACTTCGGTCAATGAGCAGTTCTTC
CASSELTSVNEQFF
>NA|TRBJ1-4|15|TRBV5-1|NA
TGCGCCAGCAGCTTGTGGGGCAGGGCGGACGAAAAACTGTTTTTT
CASSLWGRADEKLFF
>TRBD1|TRBJ2-7|14|TRBV7-8|NA
TGTGCCAGCAGCTTGACAGGGGTCTTTTACGAGCAGTACTTC
CASSLTGVFYEQYF
>NA|TRBJ2-7|16|TRBV29-1|NA
TGCAGCGTTGTCTATTGGAGGCAGGGAGGTAGCCACGAGCAGTACTTC
CSVVYWRQGGSHEQYF
>NA|TRBJ2-5|16|TRBV9|NA
TGTGCCAGCAGCGTAGTTGCGGGCGAGGGACAAGAGACCCAGTACTTC
CASSVVAGEGQETQYF
>NA|TRBJ1-5|14|TRBV6-5|NA
TGTGCCAGCAGTTACTCGACGGGAGATCAGCCCCAGCATTTT
CASSYSTGDQPQHF
>NA|TRBJ2-1|12|TRBV7-2|once
TGTGCCAGCAGCGCCTCCTCTAGGAGGGAGTTCTTC
CASSASSRREFF
>TRBD2|TRBJ2-7|15|TRBV11-2|NA
TGTGCCAGCAGCGGGACTAGCGCGAGCTCCTACGAGCAGTACTTC
CASSGTSASSYEQYF
>NA|TRBJ2-3|11|TRBV20-1|NA
TGCAGTGCTCCTCGTCTGGATACGCAGTATTTT
CSAPRLDTQYF